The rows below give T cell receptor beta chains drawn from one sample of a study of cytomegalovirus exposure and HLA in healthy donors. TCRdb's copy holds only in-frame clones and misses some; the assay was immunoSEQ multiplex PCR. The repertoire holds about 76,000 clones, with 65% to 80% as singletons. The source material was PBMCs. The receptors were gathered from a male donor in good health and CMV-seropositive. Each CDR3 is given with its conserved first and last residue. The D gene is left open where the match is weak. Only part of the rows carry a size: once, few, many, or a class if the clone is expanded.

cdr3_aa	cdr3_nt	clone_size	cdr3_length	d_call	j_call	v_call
CASSPATGANEKLFF	TGTGCCAGCAGTCCCGCGACAGGGGCTAATGAAAAACTGTTTTTT	-	15	TRBD1	TRBJ1-4	TRBV11-2
CTSRPGLAGGFLFF	TGTACCAGCAGGCCTGGACTAGCGGGAGGGTTCCTGTTCTTC	-	14	TRBD2	TRBJ2-1	TRBV5-8
CASSQNRVYEQYF	TGTGCCAGCAGCCAGAACAGGGTTTACGAGCAGTACTTC	-	13	-	TRBJ2-7	TRBV14
CASSERRTGETQYF	TGTGCCAGCAGTGAACGTCGGACAGGGGAGACCCAGTACTTC	-	14	TRBD1	TRBJ2-5	TRBV6-1
CASSLSFGLAGTRELFF	TGTGCCAGCAGTCTGTCTTTCGGCCTAGCGGGGACCAGAGAGCTGTTTTTT	-	17	TRBD2	TRBJ2-2	TRBV14
CASRSDRGAYNEQFF	TGTGCCAGCAGATCCGACAGGGGAGCCTACAATGAGCAGTTCTTC	-	15	TRBD1	TRBJ2-1	TRBV11-1
CASSLRGTEAFF	TGTGCCAGCAGCTTGAGAGGAACTGAAGCTTTCTTT	few	12	-	TRBJ1-1	TRBV5-6
CASSYSGDRAYNEQFF	TGTGCCAGCAGTTACTCGGGGGACAGGGCCTACAATGAGCAGTTCTTC	-	16	TRBD1	TRBJ2-1	TRBV6-4
CASSRSPNEGEQYF	TGTGCCAGCAGCAGGTCCCCAAACGAGGGCGAGCAGTACTTC	few	14	-	TRBJ2-7	TRBV7-6
CASRGNRGRNQPQHF	TGTGCCAGCAGAGGGAACAGGGGGCGCAACCAGCCCCAGCATTTT	-	15	TRBD1	TRBJ1-5	TRBV6-5
CASSLGRDRGPSNTEAFF	TGTGCCAGCAGCTTGGGGCGGGACAGGGGGCCTTCAAACACTGAAGCTTTCTTT	once	18	TRBD1	TRBJ1-1	TRBV5-5
CASNVGAWYNEQFF	TGTGCCAGTAACGTGGGGGCATGGTACAATGAGCAGTTCTTC	-	14	-	TRBJ2-1	TRBV19
CSVGTGLTDTQYF	TGCAGCGTTGGGACAGGATTAACGGATACGCAGTATTTT	-	13	TRBD1	TRBJ2-3	TRBV29-1
CATSRKLAGEEQYF	TGTGCCACCAGCAGAAAACTAGCGGGAGAGGAGCAGTACTTC	once	14	TRBD2	TRBJ2-7	TRBV15
CASSLGSETDTQYF	TGTGCCAGCAGCTTAGGGTCGGAGACAGATACGCAGTATTTT	-	14	-	TRBJ2-3	TRBV7-8
CAWTPGGLNEQFF	TGTGCCTGGACCCCCGGGGGGCTGAATGAGCAGTTCTTC	once	13	-	TRBJ2-1	TRBV30
CASSFGTGSQGVLYEQYF	TGTGCCAGCAGCTTCGGGACAGGGTCTCAAGGGGTATTATACGAGCAGTACTTC	-	18	TRBD1	TRBJ2-7	TRBV7-8
CASSFLVQETQYF	TGTGCCAGCAGCTTTTTAGTCCAAGAGACCCAGTACTTC	-	13	-	TRBJ2-5	TRBV7-2
CASSQDRGYGNTIYF	TGTGCCAGCAGCCAAGACAGGGGTTACGGAAACACCATATATTTT	-	15	TRBD1	TRBJ1-3	TRBV7-9
CASIDRGLINQPQHF	TGCGCCAGCATCGACAGGGGGCTTATCAATCAGCCCCAGCATTTT	few	15	TRBD1	TRBJ1-5	TRBV10-1
CASSLRSSGSSYNEQFF	TGTGCCAGCAGCTTAAGGTCGTCGGGAAGCTCCTACAATGAGCAGTTCTTC	-	17	-	TRBJ2-1	TRBV7-2
CASRTSGSRQTQYF	TGTGCCAGCAGAACGAGCGGGAGCAGGCAGACCCAGTACTTC	-	14	TRBD2	TRBJ2-5	TRBV6-5
CASSVTSGTEQFF	TGTGCCAGCAGCGTGACTAGCGGGACTGAGCAGTTCTTC	few	13	TRBD2	TRBJ2-1	TRBV14
CASSGGQGGYNSPLHF	TGCGCCAGCAGCGGAGGACAGGGCGGCTATAATTCACCCCTCCACTTT	-	16	TRBD1	TRBJ1-6	TRBV5-1
CASSPLIGQPQHF	TGTGCCAGCAGTCCCCTAATCGGGCAGCCCCAGCATTTT	-	13	-	TRBJ1-5	TRBV6-5
CASSYTGGANEKLFF	TGTGCCAGCAGTTACACAGGGGGCGCAAATGAAAAACTGTTTTTT	-	15	TRBD1	TRBJ1-4	TRBV6-5
CASRGDSQETQYF	TGCGCCAGCAGGGGTGACAGCCAAGAGACCCAGTACTTC	-	13	-	TRBJ2-5	TRBV5-1
CASSRGQGPDTGELFF	TGTGCCAGCAGCAGAGGACAGGGCCCGGACACCGGGGAGCTGTTTTTT	once	16	TRBD1	TRBJ2-2	TRBV7-3
CAISESQTYNEQFF	TGTGCCATCAGTGAGTCCCAAACTTACAATGAGCAGTTCTTC	-	14	-	TRBJ2-1	TRBV10-3
CASSLLAGRNTDTQYF	TGCGCCAGCAGCTTGCTGGCGGGGAGAAACACAGATACGCAGTATTTT	-	16	-	TRBJ2-3	TRBV5-1
CASSLAGGNTGELFF	TGTGCCAGCAGCTTGGCGGGGGGGAACACCGGGGAGCTGTTTTTT	-	15	TRBD2	TRBJ2-2	TRBV5-4
CASTTPPGEQFF	TGTGCCAGCACCACCCCGCCAGGTGAGCAGTTCTTC	-	12	-	TRBJ2-1	TRBV5-6
CASSVGGSTYNEQFF	TGTGCCAGCAGCGTAGGCGGGAGTACCTACAATGAGCAGTTCTTC	-	15	TRBD2	TRBJ2-1	TRBV9
CASSIEAGEGPQPQHF	TGTGCCAGTAGTATAGAGGCGGGGGAAGGGCCCCAGCCCCAGCATTTT	-	16	-	TRBJ1-5	TRBV19
CASRPTSGRSSYNEQFF	TGTGCCAGCAGACCTACTAGCGGGAGGTCCTCCTACAATGAGCAGTTCTTC	-	17	TRBD2	TRBJ2-1	TRBV7-9
CASSISRGADEQFF	TGTGCCAGTAGTATATCTCGGGGTGCCGATGAGCAGTTCTTC	-	14	-	TRBJ2-1	TRBV19
CASSPLQDTEAFF	TGTGCCAGCTCACCGCTACAGGACACTGAAGCTTTCTTT	once	13	-	TRBJ1-1	TRBV18
CASSSRLAGVNYEQYF	TGTGCCAGCAGCTCCCGACTAGCGGGGGTGAACTACGAGCAGTACTTC	-	16	TRBD2	TRBJ2-7	TRBV7-2
CASSTMGLAGDLGGEQYF	TGTGCCAGCAGTACAATGGGACTAGCGGGAGATCTTGGTGGCGAGCAGTACTTC	-	18	TRBD2	TRBJ2-7	TRBV25-1
CSVGTVSEQYF	TGCAGCGTGGGGACAGTTAGCGAGCAGTACTTC	-	11	TRBD1	TRBJ2-7	TRBV29-1
CASSLSGVRTYEQYF	TGTGCCAGCAGCTTATCAGGGGTGAGGACCTACGAGCAGTACTTC	-	15	-	TRBJ2-7	TRBV5-4
CASSLEQGVEKLFF	TGCGCCAGCAGCTTGGAACAGGGGGTTGAAAAACTGTTTTTT	few	14	TRBD1	TRBJ1-4	TRBV5-1
CASSQAGSNEQFF	TGTGCCAGCAGCCAAGCGGGGTCGAATGAGCAGTTCTTC	-	13	-	TRBJ2-1	TRBV4-2
CASSQPTGELFF	TGTGCCAGCAGCCAACCTACCGGGGAGCTGTTTTTT	few	12	-	TRBJ2-2	TRBV4-2
CASSGLAGLTDTQYF	TGCGCCAGCAGTGGTCTAGCGGGGTTGACAGATACGCAGTATTTT	-	15	TRBD2	TRBJ2-3	TRBV2
CASSFGGRVYNEQFF	TGTGCCAGCAGCTTCGGCGGGAGAGTCTACAATGAGCAGTTCTTC	-	15	TRBD2	TRBJ2-1	TRBV5-6
CASSISSELAYEQYF	TGTGCCAGCAGCATTTCTAGCGAGCTGGCCTACGAGCAGTACTTC	-	15	-	TRBJ2-7	TRBV5-8
CASSLGQGDNEQFF	TGTGCCAGCAGCCTGGGACAGGGGGACAATGAGCAGTTCTTC	-	14	TRBD1	TRBJ2-1	TRBV7-9
CASSIAGTGGYGYTF	TGTGCCAGTAGTATAGCCGGGACAGGGGGCTATGGCTACACCTTC	few	15	TRBD1	TRBJ1-2	TRBV19
CASSLRAEGTQYF	TGTGCCAGCAGCTTACGGGCGGAGGGGACCCAGTACTTC	-	13	-	TRBJ2-5	TRBV7-2
CASRRTGGSGELFF	TGTGCCAGCAGGAGGACAGGGGGCAGCGGGGAGCTGTTTTTT	-	14	TRBD1	TRBJ2-2	TRBV11-2
CAISEGQGVRTEAFF	TGTGCCATCAGCGAGGGACAGGGCGTGAGAACTGAAGCTTTCTTT	-	15	TRBD1	TRBJ1-1	TRBV10-3
CASSPLPDNEQFF	TGTGCCAGCTCACCATTGCCGGACAATGAGCAGTTCTTC	-	13	-	TRBJ2-1	TRBV18
CASSLDLAGYNEQFF	TGTGCCAGCAGCTTAGATCTAGCGGGATACAATGAGCAGTTCTTC	once	15	TRBD2	TRBJ2-1	TRBV7-3